This TCR beta chain was retrieved from a study of T cell repertoires in cytomegalovirus infection. Study-wide context: Carrying CMV and the relevant HLA type showed in public TCR beta signatures. Study results and limitations: HLA-C-restricted, CMV-specific TCR beta clonotypes were dominant ex vivo.

From the reads, TCRdb called clonotypes with MiXCR, one entry per CDR3 protein. The sample includes some 900,000 distinct CDR3 sequences, around a third of them seen just once. Losses at the gene ends were 6 bases for V and 1 base for J; bases not matched to a gene: 11. The CDR3 is 16 residues long. CDR1 is MNHEY and CDR2 is SVGAGI in the germline V gene. This clonotype showed up just a few times. Its antigen is still unknown. The rearrangement uses TRBV6-5 and TRBJ1-2; 7 bases line up with TRBD1. The receptor comes from a human donor in good health (CMV status not recorded). Some clones in this sample may be carry-over from other donors' samples. This specimen was cultured CD8+ T cells from PBMCs, taken from culture after CMV antigen stimulation. DNA of the CDR3: TGTGCCAGCAGCCCGGGACAGTCGGCCTTTAACTATGGCTACACCTTC. Its translation is CASSPGQSAFNYGYTF.